This T cell receptor beta chain emerged from a study of shared T cell receptors in the human thymus. Method: immunoSEQ multiplex PCR; TCRdb's copy keeps in-frame clones and lacks some. Counted here are hundreds of thousands of clones, roughly 90% occurring once; the ten biggest clones make up about 0.01%. The sample was also reused in another study, on human thymus T cells. From that second work: Obtained as resections during corrective heart surgery, the thymus tissue was then studied. Related studies noted strongly shared thymic repertoires across unrelated people.

Sequencing was performed on thymocytes. This TCR was recovered from a boy under two years old with a congenital heart defect.

CDR3 DNA sequence: TGTGCCAGCAGCCCACGGACTAGCGGGAGCTGGCAGACCCAGTACTTC. This encodes CASSPRTSGSWQTQYF. V gene TRBV5-6 combines with J gene TRBJ2-5; TRBD2 agrees at 13 bases. The CDR3 contains 16 residues. CDR1 is SGHDT and CDR2 is YYEEEE in the germline V gene. The ends lost 4 bases at V and 6 bases at J; junction bases unmatched: 9. Full variable domain (outside the CDR3, taken from reference TRBV5-6 and TRBJ2-5): DAGVTQSPTHLIKTRGQQVTLRCSPKSGHDTVSWYQQALGQGPQFIFQYYEEEERQRGNFPDRFSGHQFPNYSSELNVNALLLGDSALYLCASSPRTSGSWQTQYFGPGTRLLVL.